The 21 T cell receptor beta chains below were found in one sample sequenced in a study of blood T cell repertoires in COVID-19. Measured with immunoSEQ multiplex PCR; TCRdb has only the in-frame clones, and not every one. The table includes roughly 170,000 clones, about 85% detected once. Sequencing was done on a sample of peripheral blood. The receptors originated from a man in his fifties or sixties who had recovered from COVID-19.

This clone was counted once. The chain employs TRBV6-6 and TRBJ1-1, with no clear D. CDR1 MNHNY and CDR2 SVGAGI come from the germline V gene (reference sequence). The CDR3 contains 12 residues. Trimming shortened V by 4 bases and J by 6 bases, and 9 bases separated the two germline ends. CDR3 coding DNA: TGTGCCAGCAGTTCTAAGAGCCCTGAAGCTTTCTTT. Translating gives CASSSKSPEAFF.

This rearrangement joins TRBV5-1 to TRBJ1-6; D unclear. Germline values: CDR1 SGHRS, CDR2 YFSETQ. V lost 2 bases to trimming and J lost 6 bases, with 9 bases between them. This CDR3 has 14 amino acids. In DNA form, the CDR3 reads TGCGCCAGCAGCTTAATAACCGGTAATTCACCCCTCCACTTT. This codes for CASSLITGNSPLHF.

The rearrangement links TRBV2 to TRBJ1-5; 12 bases are a match to TRBD1. CDR3 size: 14 residues. Germline CDR1 SNHLY, CDR2 FYNNEI. The V gene end was trimmed by 5 bases and the J gene end by 8 bases; junction bases not matched to a gene: 4. In DNA, the CDR3 is TGTGCCAGCAGTCAGGGACAGGGGGCTGAGCCCCAGCATTTT. Residues: CASSQGQGAEPQHF. The full variable domain, its missing parts supplied by reference TRBV2 and TRBJ1-5, is EPEVTQTPSHQVTQMGQEVILRCVPISNHLYFYWYRQILGQKVEFLVSFYNNEISEKSEIFDDQFSVERPDGSNFTLKIRSTKLEDSAMYFCASSQGQGAEPQHFGDGTRLSIL.

CDR3 DNA: TGCGCCAGCAGCCAAGATCTCACTCCCCTCAATCAGCCCCAGCATTTT. This sequence encodes CASSQDLTPLNQPQHF. The chain combines TRBV4-3 with TRBJ1-5; D not certain. CDR3 length: 16 residues. CDR1 is LGHNA and CDR2 is YSLEER in the germline V gene. V gave up 0 bases and J gave up 3 bases, with 12 bases separating them.

The rearrangement uses TRBV4-1 and TRBJ2-7; no clear D gene. Germline V lookup: CDR1 MGHRA, CDR2 YSYEKL. The germline V and J ends were trimmed by 1 base and 7 bases, with 11 bases remaining between them. The length of the CDR3 is 13 residues. The CDR3 is CASSQALIQEQYF. CDR3 sequence (DNA): TGCGCCAGCAGCCAAGCCCTGATTCAGGAGCAGTACTTC.

The rearrangement links TRBV18 to TRBJ2-1; 9 bases align to TRBD1. Germline loops: CDR1 KGHSH, CDR2 LQKENI. The CDR3 has 16 residues. J gave up 6 bases and V 6 bases, and 12 bases lay outside the gene matches. In DNA form, the CDR3 reads TGTGCCAGCTCCCAAGACCGGGACAGGGATAGCAATGAGCAGTTCTTC. Translated: CASSQDRDRDSNEQFF.

Only one count was recorded for this clone. The chain couples TRBV19 to TRBJ2-3; D perhaps matches TRBD2 (7 bases). This CDR3 has 15 amino acids. CDR1 LNHDA and CDR2 SQIVND come from the germline V gene (reference sequence). The V end was cut by 9 bases, the J end by 5 bases, with 21 bases between. DNA for the CDR3: TGTGCCAGCCGTCCCTCGGGGGGCGGACGAGATACGCAGTATTTT. Amino acid sequence: CASRPSGGGRDTQYF.

This clone occurred a few times. This sequence joins TRBV7-2 and TRBJ1-1; TRBD1 agrees at 7 bases. Unmatched junction bases numbered 7, after V lost 7 bases and J lost 5 bases. The CDR3 totals 13 residues. Germline lookup yields CDR1 SGHTA and CDR2 FQGNSA. CDR3 residues: CASTRGSSTEAFF. In nucleotides, the CDR3 is TGTGCCAGCACCAGGGGGAGCAGTACTGAAGCTTTCTTT. The complete variable domain, with remaining parts taken from reference TRBV7-2 and TRBJ1-1, reads GAGVSQSPSNKVTEKGKDVELRCDPISGHTALYWYRQSLGQGLEFLIYFQGNSAPDKSGLPSDRFSAERTGGSVSTLTIQRTQQEDSAVYLCASTRGSSTEAFFGQGTRLTVV.

The rearrangement joins TRBV7-8 to TRBJ1-5, with TRBD1 matching 8 bases. The V segment lost 5 bases and the J segment 4 bases; nucleotides outside the gene matches: 10. CDR1 and CDR2 (germline): SGHVS, FQNEAQ. The CDR3 spans 16 residues. Here the CDR3 reads CASSSWTGKLNQPQHF. The DNA of the CDR3 is TGTGCCAGCAGCAGCTGGACAGGGAAACTGAATCAGCCCCAGCATTTT.

The V and J genes are TRBV7-8 and TRBJ1-2; D is perhaps TRBD1 (5 bases). Trimming pared 4 bases from V and 4 bases from J, leaving 13 bases between. CDR1 SGHVS and CDR2 FQNEAQ come from the germline V gene. This CDR3 is built from 14 residues. DNA of the CDR3: TGTGCCAGCAGCTCGGCGGGACCGGGCTATGGCTACACCTTC. This encodes CASSSAGPGYGYTF.

The rearrangement links TRBV3-1 (or the pseudogene TRBV3-2) to TRBJ1-6, with D perhaps TRBD1 (5 bases). The V end lost 1 base, the J end lost 13 bases, and 8 bases lay between the germline ends. Germline V gives CDR1 LGHDT, CDR2 YNNKEL (reference sequence). The CDR3 is made up of 12 amino acids. In DNA, the CDR3 is TGTGCCAGCAGCCAAGTTCGGGGGCCCCTCCACTTT. Amino acid sequence: CASSQVRGPLHF.

The chain combines TRBV6-2 or TRBV6-3 with TRBJ2-2; D unresolved. This CDR3 region has 14 residues. The germline V and J ends were trimmed by 6 bases and 6 bases, with 14 bases remaining between them. The germline V gene encodes CDR1 MNHEY and CDR2 SVGEGT. The CDR3 DNA sequence: TGTGCCAGCAGCGTAGTAGGAGAGGCCGGGGAGCTGTTTTTT. Residues: CASSVVGEAGELFF.

The rearrangement joins TRBV5-1 to TRBJ1-1, with TRBD1 matching 11 bases. V shed 0 bases and J 5 bases; nucleotides not matched to a gene: 12. The CDR3 spans 18 residues. Germline CDR1 is SGHRS and CDR2 is YFSETQ. The CDR3 DNA sequence: TGCGCCAGCAGCTTGGGACCCCGGACAGGGGGCGGGCTGACTGAAGCTTTCTTT. As protein: CASSLGPRTGGGLTEAFF. Drawing the rest from reference TRBV5-1 and TRBJ1-1, the complete variable domain is KAGVTQTPRYLIKTRGQQVTLSCSPISGHRSVSWYQQTPGQGLQFLFEYFSETQRNKGNFPGRFSGRQFSNSRSEMNVSTLELGDSALYLCASSLGPRTGGGLTEAFFGQGTRLTVV.

The J gene is TRBJ1-2, the V gene TRBV12-3 or TRBV12-4, with D maybe TRBD1 (5 bases). V lost 2 bases and J lost 6, with 10 bases in between. The CDR3 length is 13 residues. The CDR3 bases are TGTGCCAGCAGTTTATTACTCAGGGATGGCTACACCTTC. It is translated as CASSLLLRDGYTF.

In this sample, this clone turned up a few times. J is TRBJ2-7 and V is TRBV6-4; D is possibly TRBD2 (5 bases). Trimming left V 7 bases short and J 0 bases short, with 16 bases between. The germline gives CDR1 MRHNA, CDR2 SNTAGT. This CDR3 has 15 amino acids. CDR3: CASTSGVDSSYEQYF. The CDR3 DNA follows: TGTGCCAGCACATCCGGTGTGGACTCCTCCTACGAGCAGTACTTC.

The chain is built from TRBV27 and TRBJ1-6, with TRBD1 matching 7 bases. In germline, CDR1 is MNHEY, CDR2 SMNVEV (reference sequence). This CDR3 comprises 16 residues. The junction had 9 bases not matched to a gene; V was cut back by 4 bases and J by 6 bases. CDR3 residues: CASSYGPGTVNSPLHF. CDR3 in DNA: TGTGCCAGCAGTTATGGGCCCGGGACAGTTAATTCACCCCTCCACTTT.

This chain uses TRBV29-1 with TRBJ1-3; 7 bases agree with TRBD1. J gave up 0 bases and V 6 bases, and 5 bases lay outside the gene matches. Germline CDR1 is SQVTM and CDR2 is ANQGSEA. CDR3 size: 14 residues. The chain's CDR3 is CSVSGDSSGNTIYF. The CDR3 DNA sequence: TGCAGCGTCTCTGGGGACAGCTCTGGAAACACCATATATTTT.

This sequence joins TRBV6-1 and TRBJ1-2; D gene uncertain. This CDR3 has 15 amino acids. Germline CDR1 and CDR2: MNHNS and SASEGT. Between the trimmed V and J ends, which lost 2 bases and 7 bases, there was a span of 17 bases. DNA for the CDR3: TGTGCCAGCAGTGAACTTGGAGGAAGGGAAGGTGGCTACACCTTC. Translating it yields CASSELGGREGGYTF.

V gene TRBV6-1 combines with J gene TRBJ2-3; 8 nucleotides align to TRBD2. Germline trimming cut 4 bases from V and 3 bases from J; bases unmatched to any gene: 9. The CDR3 runs 16 residues. The germline gives CDR1 MNHNS, CDR2 SASEGT. The CDR3 reads CASSGRIAGTTDTQYF. As DNA, the CDR3 is TGTGCCAGCAGTGGACGCATAGCGGGGACAACAGATACGCAGTATTTT.

The V call is TRBV12-3 or TRBV12-4, the J call TRBJ2-4, with D uncertain. The CDR3 length is 12 residues. V was shortened by 5 bases and J by 8 bases, with 10 bases between the two germline ends. CDR3 loop: CASSLRGDIQYF. The CDR3 DNA reads as TGTGCCAGCAGTCTCAGAGGAGACATTCAGTACTTC.

Only one count was recorded for this clone. This chain uses TRBV27 with TRBJ2-3, with a possible D match to TRBD2 (7 bases). Germline CDR1 is MNHEY and CDR2 is SMNVEV (reference sequence). The ends were cut back, 2 bases at V and 5 bases at J, with 14 bases in the middle. The length of the CDR3 is 15 residues. The CDR3: CASSLGWGGRDTQYF. The CDR3 DNA reads TGTGCCAGCAGTTTAGGGTGGGGGGGCCGAGATACGCAGTATTTT.